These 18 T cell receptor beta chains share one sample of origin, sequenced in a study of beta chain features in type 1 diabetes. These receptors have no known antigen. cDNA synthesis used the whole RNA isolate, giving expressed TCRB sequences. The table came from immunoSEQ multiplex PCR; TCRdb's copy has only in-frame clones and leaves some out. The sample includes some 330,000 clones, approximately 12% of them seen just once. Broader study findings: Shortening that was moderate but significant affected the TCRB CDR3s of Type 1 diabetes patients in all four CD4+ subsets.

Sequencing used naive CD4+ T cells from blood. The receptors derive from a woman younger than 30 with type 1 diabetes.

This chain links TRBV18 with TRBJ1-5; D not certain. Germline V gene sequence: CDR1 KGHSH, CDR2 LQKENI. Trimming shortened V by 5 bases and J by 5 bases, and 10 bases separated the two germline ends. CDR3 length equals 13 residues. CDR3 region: CASSYQRDQPQHF. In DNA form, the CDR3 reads TGTGCCAGCTCATATCAGCGGGATCAGCCCCAGCATTTT.

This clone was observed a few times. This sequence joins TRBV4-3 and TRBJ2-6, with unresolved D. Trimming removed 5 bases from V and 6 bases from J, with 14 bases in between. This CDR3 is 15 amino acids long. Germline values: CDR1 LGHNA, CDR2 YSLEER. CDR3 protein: CASSGGVLLANVLTF. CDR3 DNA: TGCGCCAGCAGCGGCGGCGTACTGTTGGCCAACGTCCTGACTTTC.

The CDR3, as DNA: TGTGCCACCAGCAGAGATCCCCCAGGGCCAGTGTCACCCCTCCACTTT. Amino acid sequence: CATSRDPPGPVSPLHF. The chain couples TRBV15 to TRBJ1-6, with D perhaps matching TRBD1 (5 bases). Trimming removed 0 bases at V and 10 bases at J, with 16 bases between. CDR1 and CDR2 from the germline V gene are LNHNV and YYDKDF (reference sequence). The CDR3 contains 16 residues.

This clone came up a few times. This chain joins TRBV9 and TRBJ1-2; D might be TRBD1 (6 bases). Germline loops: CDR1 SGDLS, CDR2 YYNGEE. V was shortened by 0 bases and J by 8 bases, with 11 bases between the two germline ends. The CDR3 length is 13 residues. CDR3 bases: TGTGCCAGCAGCGTAGACAGGGCGGGCGGCTACACCTTC. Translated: CASSVDRAGGYTF. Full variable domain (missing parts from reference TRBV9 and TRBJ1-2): DSGVTQTPKHLITATGQRVTLRCSPRSGDLSVYWYQQSLDQGLQFLIQYYNGEERAKGNILERFSAQQFPDLHSELNLSSLELGDSALYFCASSVDRAGGYTFGSGTRLTVV.

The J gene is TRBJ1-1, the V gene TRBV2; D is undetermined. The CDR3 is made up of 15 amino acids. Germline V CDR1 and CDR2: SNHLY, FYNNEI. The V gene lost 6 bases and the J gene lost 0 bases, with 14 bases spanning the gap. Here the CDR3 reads CASRAEALMNTEAFF. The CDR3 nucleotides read TGTGCCAGCAGAGCGGAGGCCTTGATGAACACTGAAGCTTTCTTT.

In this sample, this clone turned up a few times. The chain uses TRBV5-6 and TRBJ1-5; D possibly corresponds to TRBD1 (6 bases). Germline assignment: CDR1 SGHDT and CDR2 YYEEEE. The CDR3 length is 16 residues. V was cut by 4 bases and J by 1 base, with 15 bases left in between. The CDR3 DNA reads TGTGCCAGCAGCGATAGGGGGTGGAGGAGCAATCAGCCCCAGCATTTT. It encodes CASSDRGWRSNQPQHF.

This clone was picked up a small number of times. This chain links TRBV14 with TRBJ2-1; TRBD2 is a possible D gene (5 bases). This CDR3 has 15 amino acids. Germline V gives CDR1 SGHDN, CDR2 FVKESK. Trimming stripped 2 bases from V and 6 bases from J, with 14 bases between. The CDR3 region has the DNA TGTGCCAGCAGCCAACTAAAACCCAGCGGCAATGAGCAGTTCTTC. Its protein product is CASSQLKPSGNEQFF.

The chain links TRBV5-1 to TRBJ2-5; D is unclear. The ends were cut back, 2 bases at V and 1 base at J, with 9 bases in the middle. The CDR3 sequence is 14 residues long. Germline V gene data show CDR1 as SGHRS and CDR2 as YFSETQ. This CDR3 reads CASSFGKIQETQYF. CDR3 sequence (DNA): TGCGCCAGCAGCTTTGGCAAGATCCAAGAGACCCAGTACTTC.

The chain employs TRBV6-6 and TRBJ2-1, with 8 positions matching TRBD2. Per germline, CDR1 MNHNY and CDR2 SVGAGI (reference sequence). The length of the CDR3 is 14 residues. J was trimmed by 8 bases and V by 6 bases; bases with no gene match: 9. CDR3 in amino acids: CASSKPGLVYEQFF. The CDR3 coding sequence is TGTGCCAGCAGCAAACCGGGACTAGTCTATGAGCAGTTCTTC.

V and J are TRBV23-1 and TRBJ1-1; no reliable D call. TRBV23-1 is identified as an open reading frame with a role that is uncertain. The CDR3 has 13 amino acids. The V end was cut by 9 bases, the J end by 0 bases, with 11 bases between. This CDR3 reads CARGRGLNTEAFF. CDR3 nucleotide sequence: TGCGCCAGAGGACGGGGATTGAACACTGAAGCTTTCTTT.

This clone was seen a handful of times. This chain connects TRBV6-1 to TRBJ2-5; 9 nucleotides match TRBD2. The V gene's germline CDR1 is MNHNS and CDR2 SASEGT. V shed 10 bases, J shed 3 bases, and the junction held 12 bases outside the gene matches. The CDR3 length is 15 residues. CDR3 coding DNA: TGTGCCACGTACCCCGGGGCTAGCGGGGAAGAGACCCAGTACTTC. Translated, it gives CATYPGASGEETQYF.

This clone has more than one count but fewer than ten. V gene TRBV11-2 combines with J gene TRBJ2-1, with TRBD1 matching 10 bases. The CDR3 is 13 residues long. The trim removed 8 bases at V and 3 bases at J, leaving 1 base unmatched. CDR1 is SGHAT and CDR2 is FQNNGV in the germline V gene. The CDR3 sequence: CASWDRGYNEQFF. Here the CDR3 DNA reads TGTGCCAGCTGGGACAGGGGCTACAATGAGCAGTTCTTC.

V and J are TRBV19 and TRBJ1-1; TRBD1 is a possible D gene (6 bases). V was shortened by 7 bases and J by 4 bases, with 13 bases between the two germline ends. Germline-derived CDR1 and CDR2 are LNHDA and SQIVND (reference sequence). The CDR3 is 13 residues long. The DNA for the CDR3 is TGTGCCAGTACCATGAGGGGGGGCACTGAAGCTTTCTTT. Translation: CASTMRGGTEAFF.

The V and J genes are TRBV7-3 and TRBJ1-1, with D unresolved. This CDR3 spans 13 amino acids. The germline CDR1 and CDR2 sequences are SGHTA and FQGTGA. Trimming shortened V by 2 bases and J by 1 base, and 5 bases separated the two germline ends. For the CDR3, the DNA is TGTGCCAGCAGCTTATCAGAGAACACTGAAGCTTTCTTT. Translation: CASSLSENTEAFF.

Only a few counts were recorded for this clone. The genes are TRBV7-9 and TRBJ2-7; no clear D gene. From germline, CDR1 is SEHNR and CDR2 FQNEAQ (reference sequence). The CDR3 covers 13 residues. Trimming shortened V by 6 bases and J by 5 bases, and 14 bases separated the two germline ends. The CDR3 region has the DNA TGTGCCAGCAGACACTCGACATCCCACGAGCAGTACTTC. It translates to CASRHSTSHEQYF.

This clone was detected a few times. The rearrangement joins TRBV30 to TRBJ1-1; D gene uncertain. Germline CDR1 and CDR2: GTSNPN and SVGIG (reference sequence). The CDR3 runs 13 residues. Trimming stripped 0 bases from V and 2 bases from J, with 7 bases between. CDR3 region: CAWSVRDNTEAFF. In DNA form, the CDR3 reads TGTGCCTGGAGTGTGAGAGATAACACTGAAGCTTTCTTT. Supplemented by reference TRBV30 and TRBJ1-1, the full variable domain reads SQTIHQWPATLVQPVGSPLSLECTVEGTSNPNLYWYRQAAGRGLQLLFYSVGIGQISSEVPQNLSASRPQDRQFILSSKKLLLSDSGFYLCAWSVRDNTEAFFGQGTRLTVV.

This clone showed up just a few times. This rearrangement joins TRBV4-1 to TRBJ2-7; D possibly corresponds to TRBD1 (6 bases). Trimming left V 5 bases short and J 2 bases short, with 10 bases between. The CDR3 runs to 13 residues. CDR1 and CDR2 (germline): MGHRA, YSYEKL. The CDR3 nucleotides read TGCGCCAGCAGCAACCGACAGGCCTACGAGCAGTACTTC. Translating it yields CASSNRQAYEQYF.

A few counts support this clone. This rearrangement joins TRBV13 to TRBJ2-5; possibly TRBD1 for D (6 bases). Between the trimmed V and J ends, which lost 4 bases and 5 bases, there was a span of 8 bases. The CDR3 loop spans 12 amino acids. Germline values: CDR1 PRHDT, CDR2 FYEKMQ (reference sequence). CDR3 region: CASSSTGETQYF. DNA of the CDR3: TGTGCCAGCAGCTCCACAGGGGAGACCCAGTACTTC.